Reported below is one TCR beta chain. Antigen: not known. Germline V CDR1 and CDR2: SEHNR, FQNEAQ (reference sequence). This CDR3 is 13 amino acids long. The V and J ends lost 7 bases and 8 bases respectively, with 14 bases between them. Assay: immunoSEQ multiplex PCR; the TCRdb copy retains only in-frame clones and omits some. The sample lists around 200,000 clones, just under 95% seen once, with 0.8% to 1.3% in the top ten. These data are taken from a study of T cell responses to AZD1222 COVID-19 vaccine. Study-wide results and limits: Vaccine-related CD4 TCRs covered spike, predominating at 160-218 and 743-854.

The V and J genes are TRBV7-9 and TRBJ2-2; possible D gene TRBD2, 5 bases. The sample was peripheral blood, taken 28 days after the second dose of the MenACWY control vaccine. The sequence derives from an adult who received the MenACWY meningococcal vaccine as a control. The CDR3: CASIRTRAGELFF. In DNA form, the CDR3 reads TGTGCCAGCATCCGAACTAGGGCTGGGGAGCTGTTTTTT.